The T cell receptor (beta chain) under discussion was sequenced for a study of Ad26.COV2.S vaccination and SARS-CoV-2 variants. Study information: Ad26.COV2.S was injected intramuscularly once or twice, 56 days apart.

Treatment specified: some 20 received Ad26.COV2.S at low or high dose, single or two shots; roughly 5 received placebo; per-sample allocation not given. Collection of samples fell on day 63 after the first vaccine or placebo injection. Donation was by an adult aged 18-55 years who was in Boston. The protocol was immunoSEQ multiplex PCR, while the TCRdb copy is restricted to in-frame clones and leaves out a portion. Found here are around 270,000 clones, about 83% of them singletons; the top ten hold 2.5% to 3.5%. The CDR3 has 15 residues. With V trimmed by 4 bases and J by 2 bases, 4 bases remained unmatched. Germline V CDR1 and CDR2: SGHTA, FQGTGA.

The specimen was peripheral blood, collected in a trial of Ad26.COV2.S vaccine versus placebo. The chain recombines TRBV7-3 with TRBJ2-1; TRBD1 matches at 8 bases. The origin of this receptor is a person aged 18-60 years who received the Ad26.COV2.S COVID-19 vaccine or a placebo. The DNA for the CDR3 is TGTGCCAGCAGCTCCGGACAGGGACCCTACAATGAGCAGTTCTTC. It encodes CASSSGQGPYNEQFF.